The 14 T cell receptor beta chains reported below all come from one sample, sequenced in a study of graft-versus-host responses after intestinal transplantation. Clones were read by immunoSEQ multiplex PCR, and TCRdb kept only the in-frame ones, dropping some. The sample shows roughly 60,000 clones, about 90% of them seen only once. The sequencing here drew on PBMCs, taken about 120 days after intestinal transplantation. The origin of the receptors is a human patient who received an intestinal transplant, so some T cells may come from the graft donor.

This clone was observed once. This chain joins TRBV19 and TRBJ2-4; D may match TRBD1 or TRBD2 (5 bases each). V lost 5 bases, J lost 0 bases, and 14 bases lay in between. This CDR3 comprises 16 residues. Germline CDR1 and CDR2: LNHDA and SQIVND (reference sequence). The CDR3 DNA reads as TGTGCCAGTAGTTGGGGTGGGACGTTAGCCAAAAACATTCAGTACTTC. Amino acids: CASSWGGTLAKNIQYF.

J is TRBJ1-4 and V is TRBV19; D remains unclear. The germline CDR1 and CDR2 sequences are LNHDA and SQIVND (reference sequence). Trimming left V 2 bases short and J 4 bases short, with 20 bases between. The CDR3 has 18 residues. The CDR3 region has the DNA TGTGCCAGTAGTATACCTTCAGATTTTTTGCGGATTAATGAAAAACTGTTTTTT. Amino acids: CASSIPSDFLRINEKLFF.

The rearrangement uses TRBV28 and TRBJ1-2; the D gene is possibly TRBD1 (5 bases). V dropped 4 bases and J dropped 2 bases, with 17 bases sitting between them. CDR3 length: 16 residues. The germline V gene has CDR1 MDHEN and CDR2 SYDVKM. CDR3 nucleotide sequence: TGTGCCAGCAGTTATCGCAGGGAAAGGGCAAACTATGGCTACACCTTC. Its protein is CASSYRRERANYGYTF.

The chain uses TRBV19 and TRBJ1-3; TRBD1 is a possible D gene (5 bases). The germline V gene has CDR1 LNHDA and CDR2 SQIVND (reference sequence). With 3 bases removed from V and 2 bases from J, the gap between germline ends came to 11 bases. The CDR3 is 15 residues long. The CDR3 coding sequence is TGTGCCAGTAGTATGACAAGGACAACTGGAAACACCATATATTTT. It encodes CASSMTRTTGNTIYF.

The genes are TRBV19 and TRBJ1-4; TRBD1 is a possible D gene (5 bases). Germline V gene data show CDR1 as LNHDA and CDR2 as SQIVND (reference sequence). The germline V and J ends were trimmed by 4 bases and 5 bases, with 11 bases remaining between them. This CDR3 is built from 14 residues. In nucleotides, the CDR3 is TGTGCCAGTAGTACGTCGACAGTGAATGAAAAACTGTTTTTT. Residues: CASSTSTVNEKLFF.

This chain connects TRBV7-9 to TRBJ1-6; D call uncertain. This CDR3 has 16 residues. The V gene lost 2 bases and the J gene lost 0 bases, with 8 bases spanning the gap. Germline CDR1 SEHNR, CDR2 FQNEAQ (reference sequence). In DNA, the CDR3 is TGTGCCAGCAGCTTATGGACGAGCTCCTATAATTCACCCCTCCACTTT. It yields the protein CASSLWTSSYNSPLHF.

The chain couples TRBV27 to TRBJ2-7; tentative D call: TRBD1 (6 bases). Germline CDR1 and CDR2: MNHEY and SMNVEV (reference sequence). V shed 5 bases and J shed 2 bases, with 22 bases lying between them. There are 17 residues in the CDR3. CDR3 in DNA: TGTGCCAGCAGTCTCCGGCCCTTGACAGGCTACCCCTACGAGCAGTACTTC. Protein product: CASSLRPLTGYPYEQYF.

V usage is TRBV28 and J usage is TRBJ2-7; D is tentatively TRBD1 or TRBD2 (5 bases each). The length of the CDR3 is 14 residues. V was trimmed by 6 bases and J by 3 bases, leaving 15 bases between them. Germline CDR1 reads MDHEN; CDR2 reads SYDVKM. CDR3 amino acids: CASSSGTVSYEQYF. The CDR3 coding sequence is TGTGCCAGCAGCTCCGGGACGGTAAGCTACGAGCAGTACTTC.

Details on this clone: The sample contains more than one DNA sequence encoding this CDR3. V usage is TRBV11-2 and J usage is TRBJ1-6; D remains unclear. This CDR3 region has 13 residues. V was cut by 0 bases and J by 7 bases, with 4 bases left in between. Germline CDR1 reads SGHAT; CDR2 reads FQNNGV. Written as DNA, the CDR3 is TGTGCCAGCAGCTTAGACCCCAATTCACCCCTCCACTTT. It encodes CASSLDPNSPLHF.

This sequence joins TRBV6-5 and TRBJ2-5; 12 bases agree with TRBD2. The better agreement between TRBJ2-7 and the DNA end casts doubt on the J call. The CDR3 consists of 14 residues. Germline CDR1 and CDR2: MNHEY and SVGAGI. For the CDR3, the DNA is TGTGCCAGCAGCCCACTAGCGGGAGGCTACGAGCAGTACTTC. It yields the protein CASSPLAGGYEQYF.

The chain links TRBV28 to TRBJ1-1; the D is unclear. CDR1 and CDR2 from the germline V gene are MDHEN and SYDVKM. Trimming shortened V by 1 base and J by 3 bases, and 6 bases separated the two germline ends. The CDR3 sequence is 13 residues long. The CDR3 DNA reads as TGTGCCAGCAGTTTATACGGAGACACTGAAGCTTTCTTT. As protein: CASSLYGDTEAFF.

The chain recombines TRBV5-1 with TRBJ1-1, with TRBD1 as a possible D gene (6 bases). Germline values: CDR1 SGHRS, CDR2 YFSETQ. The CDR3 has 16 residues. Trimming left V 4 bases short and J 4 bases short, with 20 bases between. The CDR3 DNA sequence: TGCGCCAGCAGCCCAGGGGCAAACACCCGGGGCACTGAAGCTTTCTTT. The encoded protein is CASSPGANTRGTEAFF.

The J gene is TRBJ1-1, the V gene TRBV9, with 8 bases that match TRBD1. The trim removed 4 bases at V and 5 bases at J, leaving 4 bases unmatched. CDR3 length: 13 amino acids. Germline V CDR1 and CDR2: SGDLS, YYNGEE. The CDR3 DNA reads TGTGCCAGCAGCCCACAGGGGGGGACTGAAGCTTTCTTT. Translation: CASSPQGGTEAFF.

The chain has TRBV5-1 and TRBJ1-3; 8 bases are shared with TRBD1. Germline CDR1 and CDR2: SGHRS and YFSETQ. The CDR3 has 14 residues. The V and J ends lost 4 bases and 4 bases, in that order; junction bases with no gene match: 4. CDR3 nucleotides: TGCGCCAGCAGCATGACAGGGGTCGGAAACACCATATATTTT. Its protein is CASSMTGVGNTIYF.